This T cell receptor beta chain was sequenced in a study of cytotoxic CD8 clonotypes in ibrutinib-treated CLL. Study observations and caveats: Samples were collected at differing times from sustained-remission and progressing patients. Clonality increased with ibrutinib response but returned toward baseline at progression.

TCRdb's table, derived via immunoSEQ multiplex PCR, lists solely in-frame clones and lacks some. Of over 120,000 clones detected, 70% to 90% appear once; the ten largest clones hold 7.6%. Note on this clone: The target antigen is unknown.

V dropped 4 bases and J dropped 1; count of bases not matched to a gene: 0. CDR3 size: 14 residues. Germline lookup yields CDR1 LNHDA and CDR2 SQIVND (reference sequence). The sequence was obtained from a human donor with chronic lymphocytic leukemia. The chain employs TRBV19 and TRBJ1-1; 10 nucleotides align to TRBD1. Sequencing was performed on PBMCs, taken after 36 months of ibrutinib treatment. The CDR3 reads CASSRDRGNTEAFF. In DNA, the CDR3 is TGTGCCAGTAGTAGGGACAGGGGGAACACTGAAGCTTTCTTT. Complete variable domain (other parts from reference TRBV19 and TRBJ1-1): DGGITQSPKYLFRKEGQNVTLSCEQNLNHDAMYWYRQDPGQGLRLIYYSQIVNDFQKGDIAEGYSVSREKKESFPLTVTSAQKNPTAFYLCASSRDRGNTEAFFGQGTRLTVV.